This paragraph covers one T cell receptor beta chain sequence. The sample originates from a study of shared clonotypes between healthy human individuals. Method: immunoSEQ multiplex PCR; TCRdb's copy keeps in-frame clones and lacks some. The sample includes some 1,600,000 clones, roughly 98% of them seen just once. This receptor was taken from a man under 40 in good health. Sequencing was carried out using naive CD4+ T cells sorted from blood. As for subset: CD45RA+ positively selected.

Here the CDR3 reads CASSPGARQREKLFF. The CDR3 DNA follows: TGCGCCAGCAGCCCTGGAGCGAGACAACGGGAAAAACTGTTTTTT. The J gene is TRBJ1-4, the V gene TRBV5-1; D is unclear. This CDR3 is built from 15 residues. CDR1 and CDR2 (germline): SGHRS, YFSETQ. Trimming took 4 bases from V and 8 from J, leaving 18 bases between them.